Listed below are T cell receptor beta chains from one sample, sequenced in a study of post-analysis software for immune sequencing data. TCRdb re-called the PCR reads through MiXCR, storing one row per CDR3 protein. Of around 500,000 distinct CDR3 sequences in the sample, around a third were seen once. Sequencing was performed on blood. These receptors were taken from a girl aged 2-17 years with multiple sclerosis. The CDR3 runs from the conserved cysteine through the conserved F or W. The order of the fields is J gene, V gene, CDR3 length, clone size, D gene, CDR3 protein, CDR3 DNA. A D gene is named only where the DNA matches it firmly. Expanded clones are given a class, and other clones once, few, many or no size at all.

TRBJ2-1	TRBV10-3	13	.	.	CAIQGPDYNEQFF	TGTGCCATCCAAGGACCAGACTACAATGAGCAGTTCTTC
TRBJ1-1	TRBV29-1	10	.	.	CSVGWGEAFF	TGCAGCGTTGGGTGGGGTGAAGCTTTCTTT
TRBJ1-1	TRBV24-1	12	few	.	CATSDPSVGAFF	TGTGCCACCAGTGACCCCAGCGTTGGAGCTTTCTTT
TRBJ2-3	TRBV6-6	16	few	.	CASSLHPGASTDTQYF	TGTGCCAGCAGCCTCCACCCGGGAGCTAGCACAGATACGCAGTATTTT
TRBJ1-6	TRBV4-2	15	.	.	CASTRRTADNSPLHF	TGTGCCAGCACCAGAAGGACGGCCGATAATTCACCCCTCCACTTT
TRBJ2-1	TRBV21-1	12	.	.	CATPFPYNEQFF	TGTGCCACCCCTTTTCCTTACAATGAGCAGTTCTTC
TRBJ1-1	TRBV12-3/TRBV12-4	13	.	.	CASSLKGETEAFF	TGTGCCAGCAGTTTGAAAGGCGAGACTGAAGCTTTCTTT
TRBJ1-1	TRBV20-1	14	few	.	CSARGGLSNTEAFF	TGCAGTGCCCGGGGCGGATTATCGAACACTGAAGCTTTCTTT
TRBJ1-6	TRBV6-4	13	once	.	CASSDTANSSLHF	TGTGCCAGCAGTGACACCGCTAATTCATCCCTCCACTTT
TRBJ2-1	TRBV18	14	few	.	CASSPQDSYNEQFF	TGTGCCAGCTCACCACAGGACAGCTACAATGAGCAGTTCTTC
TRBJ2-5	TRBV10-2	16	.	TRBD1	CASSDGTGTGAETQYF	TGCGCCAGCAGTGACGGAACCGGGACAGGTGCTGAGACCCAGTACTTC
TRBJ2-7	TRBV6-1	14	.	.	CASSATYSNYEQYF	TGTGCCAGCAGTGCTACATATTCCAACTACGAGCAGTACTTC
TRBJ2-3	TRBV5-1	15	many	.	CASSLGSSGTDTQYF	TGCGCCAGCAGCTTGGGATCCAGTGGGACAGATACGCAGTATTTT
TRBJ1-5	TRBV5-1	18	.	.	CASSSGAGPLRSNQPQHF	TGCGCCAGCAGCTCCGGGGCAGGGCCTCTACGTAGCAATCAGCCCCAGCATTTT
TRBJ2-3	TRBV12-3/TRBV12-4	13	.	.	CASSPQITDTQYF	TGTGCCAGCAGTCCCCAAATCACAGATACGCAGTATTTT
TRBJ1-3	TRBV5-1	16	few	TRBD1	CASSILPGGAGNTIYF	TGCGCCAGCAGCATTTTACCAGGGGGCGCCGGAAACACCATATATTTT
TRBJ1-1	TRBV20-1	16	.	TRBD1	CSAIRQGGQWNTEAFF	TGCAGTGCTATCCGACAGGGTGGTCAATGGAACACTGAAGCTTTCTTT
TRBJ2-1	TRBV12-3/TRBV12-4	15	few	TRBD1	CASKAGTGPLHEQFF	TGTGCCAGCAAGGCCGGGACAGGGCCTTTGCATGAGCAGTTCTTC
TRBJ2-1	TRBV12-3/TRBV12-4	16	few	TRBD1	CASSHSLDRGQDEQFF	TGTGCCAGCAGCCATAGTTTGGACAGGGGGCAGGATGAGCAGTTCTTC
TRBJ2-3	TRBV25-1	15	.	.	CASSEFAGASDTQYF	TGTGCCAGCAGTGAATTTGCAGGGGCCAGCGATACGCAGTATTTT
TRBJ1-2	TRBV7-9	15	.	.	CASSLSNSINYGYTF	TGTGCCAGCAGCTTGAGTAACAGCATAAACTATGGCTACACCTTC
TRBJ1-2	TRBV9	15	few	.	CASSVDGVANYGYTF	TGTGCCAGCAGCGTAGACGGGGTGGCTAACTATGGCTACACCTTC
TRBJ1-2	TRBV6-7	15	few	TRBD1	CASSPHRQGTYGYTF	TGTGCCAGCAGCCCCCACCGACAGGGGACTTATGGCTACACCTTC
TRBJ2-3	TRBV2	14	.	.	CASREQPSTDTQYF	TGTGCCAGCAGAGAACAGCCTAGCACAGATACGCAGTATTTT
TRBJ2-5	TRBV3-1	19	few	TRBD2	CASSPYWQSFLAGQETQYF	TGTGCCAGCAGCCCTTACTGGCAAAGTTTTCTAGCGGGACAAGAGACCCAGTACTTC
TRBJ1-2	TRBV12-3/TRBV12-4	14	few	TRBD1	CASRPQGFLGGYTF	TGTGCCAGCAGGCCACAGGGGTTCTTGGGAGGCTACACCTTC
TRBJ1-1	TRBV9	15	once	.	CASSVGSDMNTEAFF	TGTGCCAGCAGCGTAGGGTCGGACATGAACACTGAAGCTTTCTTT
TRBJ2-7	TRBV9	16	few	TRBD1	CASSLGTGPALYEQYF	TGTGCCAGCAGCCTGGGGACAGGGCCGGCGCTCTACGAGCAGTACTTC
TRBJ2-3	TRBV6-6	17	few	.	CASSYGVTATSTDTQYF	TGTGCCAGCAGTTACGGTGTTACAGCAACTAGCACAGATACGCAGTATTTT
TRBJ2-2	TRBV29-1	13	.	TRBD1	CSVRDRATGELFF	TGCAGCGTCAGGGACAGGGCAACCGGGGAGTTGTTTTTT
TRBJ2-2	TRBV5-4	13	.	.	CASSLWGTGELFF	TGTGCCAGCAGCTTGTGGGGGACCGGGGAGCTGTTTTTT